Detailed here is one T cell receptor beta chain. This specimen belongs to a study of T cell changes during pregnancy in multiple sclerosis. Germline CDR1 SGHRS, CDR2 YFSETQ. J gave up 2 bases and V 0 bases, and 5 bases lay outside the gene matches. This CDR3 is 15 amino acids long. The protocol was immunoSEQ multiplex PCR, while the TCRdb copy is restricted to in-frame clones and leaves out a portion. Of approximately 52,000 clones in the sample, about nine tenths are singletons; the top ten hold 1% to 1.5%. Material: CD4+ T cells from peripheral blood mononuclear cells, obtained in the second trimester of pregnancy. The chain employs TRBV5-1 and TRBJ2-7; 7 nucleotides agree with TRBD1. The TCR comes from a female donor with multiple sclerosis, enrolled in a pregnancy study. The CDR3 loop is CASSLGQGPTYEQYF. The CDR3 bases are TGCGCCAGCAGCTTGGGACAGGGTCCCACCTACGAGCAGTACTTC. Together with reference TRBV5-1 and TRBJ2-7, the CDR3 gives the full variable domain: KAGVTQTPRYLIKTRGQQVTLSCSPISGHRSVSWYQQTPGQGLQFLFEYFSETQRNKGNFPGRFSGRQFSNSRSEMNVSTLELGDSALYLCASSLGQGPTYEQYFGPGTRLTVT.